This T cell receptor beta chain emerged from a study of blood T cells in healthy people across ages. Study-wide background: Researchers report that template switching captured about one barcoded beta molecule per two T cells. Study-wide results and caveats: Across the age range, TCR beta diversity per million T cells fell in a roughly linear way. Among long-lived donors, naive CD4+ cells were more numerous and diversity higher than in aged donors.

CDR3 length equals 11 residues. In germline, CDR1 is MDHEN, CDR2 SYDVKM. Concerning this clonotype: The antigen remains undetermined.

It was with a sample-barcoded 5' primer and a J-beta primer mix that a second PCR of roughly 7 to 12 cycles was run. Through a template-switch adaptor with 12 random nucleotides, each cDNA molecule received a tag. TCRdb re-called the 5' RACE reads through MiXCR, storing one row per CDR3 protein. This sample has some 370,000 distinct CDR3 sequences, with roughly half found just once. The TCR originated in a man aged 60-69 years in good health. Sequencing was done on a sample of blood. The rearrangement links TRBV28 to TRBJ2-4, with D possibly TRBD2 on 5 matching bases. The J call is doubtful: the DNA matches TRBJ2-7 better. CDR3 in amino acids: CATGLAYEQYF. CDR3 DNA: TGTGCCACGGGGTTGGCCTACGAGCAGTACTTC.